This TCR beta chain was sequenced in a study of identical twins. A universal primer site arose from template switching, and cDNA bore unique molecular identifiers. From the 5' RACE reads, TCRdb called clonotypes with MiXCR, one entry per CDR3 protein. The table lists about 890,000 distinct CDR3 sequences, 9% to 15% of them singletons. Every donor was a healthy Caucasian. This CDR3 has 15 amino acids. The V gene lost 8 bases and the J gene lost 3 bases, with 20 bases spanning the gap. Germline values: CDR1 DFQATT, CDR2 SNEGSKA (reference sequence). This clonotype appeared a few times. The same specimen was also included in a second study, on yellow fever vaccine responses in identical twins.

The gene calls are TRBV20-1 and TRBJ2-4; tentatively, D is TRBD1 (5 bases). The material sequenced was PBMCs. This receptor was obtained from a woman younger than 30 in good health. The chain's CDR3 is CSPYVAGSGKNIQYF. The DNA for the CDR3 is TGCAGTCCCTACGTGGCAGGGTCGGGCAAAAACATTCAGTACTTC.